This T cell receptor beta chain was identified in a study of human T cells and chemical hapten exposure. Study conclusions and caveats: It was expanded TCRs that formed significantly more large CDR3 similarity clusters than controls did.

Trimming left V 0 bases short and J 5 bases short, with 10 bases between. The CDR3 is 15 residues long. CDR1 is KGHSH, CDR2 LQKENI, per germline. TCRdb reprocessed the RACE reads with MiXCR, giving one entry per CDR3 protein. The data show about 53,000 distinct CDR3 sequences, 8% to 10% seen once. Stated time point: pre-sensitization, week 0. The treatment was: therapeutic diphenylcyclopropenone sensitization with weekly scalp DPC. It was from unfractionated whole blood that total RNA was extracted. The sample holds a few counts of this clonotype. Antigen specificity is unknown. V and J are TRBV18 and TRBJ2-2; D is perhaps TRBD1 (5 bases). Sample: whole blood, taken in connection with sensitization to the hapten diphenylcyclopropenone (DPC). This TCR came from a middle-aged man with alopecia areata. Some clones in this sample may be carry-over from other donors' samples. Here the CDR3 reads CASSPPEQGTGELFF. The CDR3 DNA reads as TGTGCCAGCTCACCACCGGAGCAGGGAACCGGGGAGCTGTTTTTT.